These 27 T cell receptor beta chains originate from one sample sequenced in a study of shared clonotypes between healthy human individuals. Libraries were prepared by immunoSEQ multiplex PCR; TCRdb keeps only in-frame clonotypes and omits some of them. The sample holds 2 million to 2.5 million clones, about 92% seen once. Sequencing input: naive CD4+ T cells from PBMCs. Sample subset: CD45RA+ positively selected. These TCRs come from a man younger than 30 in good health. Some clones in this sample may be carry-over from other donors' samples.

The chain carries TRBV27 and TRBJ1-4; D is ambiguous. Trimming took 3 bases from V and 5 from J, leaving 10 bases between them. The germline gives CDR1 MNHEY, CDR2 SMNVEV (reference sequence). This CDR3 is 14 amino acids long. The CDR3 reads CASSFFSGNEKLFF. The CDR3, as DNA: TGTGCCAGCAGTTTTTTCTCGGGAAATGAAAAACTGTTTTTT.

This clone was seen a single time. The chain employs TRBV4-1 and TRBJ2-5, with a weak D call TRBD2 (5 bases). The CDR3 is 16 residues long. Trimming took 2 bases from V and 2 from J, leaving 15 bases between them. Per the germline V gene, CDR1 is MGHRA and CDR2 is YSYEKL. The DNA of the CDR3 is TGCGCCAGCAGCCAACAATTCGCGGGTCGGCAAGAGACCCAGTACTTC. This sequence encodes CASSQQFAGRQETQYF.

For this clone: Other DNA sequences of this sample code for an identical CDR3. The chain uses TRBV5-1 and TRBJ2-2; D is ambiguous. V was cut by 2 bases and J by 6 bases, with 5 bases left in between. The CDR3 has 12 amino acids. Germline lookup yields CDR1 SGHRS and CDR2 YFSETQ. The CDR3 DNA sequence: TGCGCCAGCAGCTTAGACCCCGGGGAGCTGTTTTTT. This sequence encodes CASSLDPGELFF. Full variable domain (outside the CDR3, taken from reference TRBV5-1 and TRBJ2-2): KAGVTQTPRYLIKTRGQQVTLSCSPISGHRSVSWYQQTPGQGLQFLFEYFSETQRNKGNFPGRFSGRQFSNSRSEMNVSTLELGDSALYLCASSLDPGELFFGEGSRLTVL.

The chain couples TRBV29-1 to TRBJ2-1, with a tentative D call TRBD2 (7 bases). Germline-derived CDR1 and CDR2 are SQVTM and ANQGSEA. Trimming cost V 7 bases and J 15 bases, with 25 bases left between them. This CDR3 region has 13 residues. DNA of the CDR3: TGCAGCGCCGCCGAGGATGCGGGGGCAGGGAGGTTCTTC. Translated: CSAAEDAGAGRFF.

V gene TRBV6-1 combines with J gene TRBJ1-3, with D uncertain. V shed 6 bases and J shed 3 bases, with 15 bases lying between them. This CDR3 contains 15 residues. The germline gives CDR1 MNHNS, CDR2 SASEGT. The CDR3 is CASSLERVSGNTIYF. DNA for the CDR3: TGTGCCAGCAGCCTCGAGAGGGTCAGTGGAAACACCATATATTTT.

The chain is built from TRBV4-2 and TRBJ2-7, with 9 bases identical to TRBD2. The V and J ends lost 1 base and 0 bases, in that order; junction bases with no gene match: 4. CDR1 LGHNA and CDR2 YNFKEQ come from the germline V gene. The CDR3 extends over 16 amino acids. The CDR3 DNA is TGTGCCAGCAGCCAAGTAGGGCGGGAGGGCTCCTACGAGCAGTACTTC. Protein sequence: CASSQVGREGSYEQYF.

With regard to this clone: At one boundary the junction diverges from the germline segment, which might be a read error. This chain joins TRBV4-1 and TRBJ2-7; 9 bases fit TRBD2. Germline V gene lookup returns CDR1 MGHRA and CDR2 YSYEKL. The CDR3 loop spans 17 amino acids. The CDR3 reads CASSQLAGPQVPYEQYF. The CDR3 DNA reads TGCGCCAGCAGCCAGCTAGCGGGACCTCAGGTCCCCTATGAGCAGTACTTC.

Only a few counts were recorded for this clone. The J gene is TRBJ1-1, the V gene TRBV30; D is unclear. The V and J ends lost 5 bases and 5 bases respectively, with 15 bases between them. The CDR3 length is 13 residues. Germline CDR1 reads GTSNPN; CDR2 reads SVGIG (reference sequence). The CDR3 coding sequence is TGTGCCTGGGGTAGGGCCTTAGGGACTGAAGCTTTCTTT. This codes for CAWGRALGTEAFF.

V is TRBV5-8 and J is TRBJ2-7; a possible D gene is TRBD1 (6 bases). The CDR3 length is 13 residues. The V and J ends lost 2 bases and 7 bases respectively, with 13 bases between them. CDR1 and CDR2 from the germline V gene are SGHTS and YDEGEE. CDR3 region: CASSLEQGTEQYF. DNA for the CDR3: TGTGCCAGCAGCTTAGAGCAGGGGACGGAGCAGTACTTC.

As concerns this clone: Within the sample, other DNA sequences also encode this same CDR3. V gene TRBV7-2 combines with J gene TRBJ2-3; D not resolved. Trimming removed 1 base from V and 1 base from J, with 6 bases in between. The V gene's germline CDR1 is SGHTA and CDR2 FQGNSA. This CDR3 contains 14 residues. DNA for the CDR3: TGTGCCAGCAGCTTAGGGGCCCGCACAGATACGCAGTATTTT. It codes for CASSLGARTDTQYF.

There are a few counts of this clone. V and J are TRBV10-1 and TRBJ1-5; no definite D call. With 2 bases removed from V and 8 bases from J, the gap between germline ends came to 7 bases. From germline, CDR1 is WNHNN and CDR2 SYGVQD (reference sequence). The CDR3 consists of 12 residues. This CDR3 is CASSETYEPQHF. CDR3 in DNA: TGCGCCAGCAGTGAGACCTACGAGCCCCAGCATTTT.

This chain joins TRBV27 and TRBJ2-1; D is perhaps TRBD1 (6 bases). This CDR3 has 16 residues. Germline V lookup: CDR1 MNHEY, CDR2 SMNVEV (reference sequence). Trimming shortened V by 6 bases and J by 2 bases, and 17 bases separated the two germline ends. The CDR3 here is CASSPYRVRAYNEQFF. In nucleotides, the CDR3 is TGTGCCAGCAGCCCTTACAGGGTAAGGGCCTACAATGAGCAGTTCTTC.

CDR3 region: CASSPRIRETQYF. The CDR3 coding sequence is TGTGCCAGTAGTCCGCGGATAAGGGAGACCCAGTACTTC. The chain employs TRBV19 and TRBJ2-5; no firm D call. The CDR3 covers 13 residues. Germline V CDR1 and CDR2: LNHDA, SQIVND (reference sequence). The V end was cut by 5 bases, the J end by 5 bases, with 12 bases between.

This clone has a handful of counts. CDR3 in DNA: TGTGCCTGGAGTGAGATCGAAGCTTTCTTT. This encodes CAWSEIEAFF. The V gene is TRBV30, the J gene TRBJ1-1; no definite D call. V was cut by 1 base and J by 8 bases, with 5 bases left in between. The germline V gene encodes CDR1 GTSNPN and CDR2 SVGIG (reference sequence). This CDR3 comprises 10 residues.

This rearrangement joins TRBV5-1 to TRBJ2-7, with TRBD1 matching over 9 bases. This CDR3 contains 15 residues. Germline V gives CDR1 SGHRS, CDR2 YFSETQ. Trimming cost V 5 bases and J 5 bases; bases outside gene matches: 11. This chain's CDR3 is CASRPSGTGYDEQYF. The CDR3, as DNA: TGCGCCAGCAGACCATCCGGGACAGGGTACGACGAGCAGTACTTC.

The chain combines TRBV4-2 with TRBJ1-1, with D possibly matching TRBD1 (5 bases). Trimming stripped 2 bases from V and 1 base from J, with 14 bases between. Per germline, CDR1 LGHNA and CDR2 YNFKEQ. The CDR3 consists of 16 residues. This chain's CDR3 is CASSQLRGGPNTEAFF. The CDR3 DNA reads as TGTGCCAGCAGCCAACTTAGGGGCGGCCCGAACACTGAAGCTTTCTTT.

The J gene is TRBJ2-1, the V gene TRBV29-1; 8 positions agree with TRBD2. The CDR3 contains 14 residues. V lost 6 bases to trimming and J lost 8 bases; unmatched junction nucleotides: 12. Looked up from germline, CDR1 is SQVTM and CDR2 is ANQGSEA. CDR3 bases: TGCAGCGTGCGGACTAGCCTAGGGGAGGATGAGCAGTTCTTC. This gives the protein CSVRTSLGEDEQFF.

The chain couples TRBV27 to TRBJ2-1, with TRBD2 as a possible D gene (6 bases). Trimming removed 2 bases at V and 6 bases at J, with 11 bases between. CDR1 and CDR2 from the germline V gene are MNHEY and SMNVEV (reference sequence). This CDR3 comprises 14 residues. The CDR3 sequence is CASSLLERANEQFF. CDR3 coding DNA: TGTGCCAGCAGTTTACTCGAGCGGGCCAATGAGCAGTTCTTC.

The genes are TRBV18 and TRBJ1-5; no definite D call. The CDR3 spans 18 residues. V gave up 3 bases and J gave up 0 bases, with 18 bases separating them. Germline CDR1 and CDR2: KGHSH and LQKENI. Here the CDR3 reads CASSPTRPGGDSNQPQHF. The CDR3, as DNA: TGTGCCAGCTCACCGACTCGGCCAGGCGGTGATAGCAATCAGCCCCAGCATTTT. Full variable domain (outside the CDR3, taken from reference TRBV18 and TRBJ1-5): NAGVMQNPRHLVRRRGQEARLRCSPMKGHSHVYWYRQLPEEGLKFMVYLQKENIIDESGMPKERFSAEFPKEGPSILRIQQVVRGDSAAYFCASSPTRPGGDSNQPQHFGDGTRLSIL.

The chain recombines TRBV28 with TRBJ1-4; TRBD1 matches at 9 bases. The CDR3 contains 21 residues. Germline values: CDR1 MDHEN, CDR2 SYDVKM. After removal of 8 bases from V and 0 bases from J, the junction contained 22 bases not matched to a gene. The CDR3 is CASGFSGTGIILVATNEKLFF. The CDR3 DNA reads as TGTGCCAGCGGATTTTCCGGGACAGGGATTATACTAGTTGCAACTAATGAAAAACTGTTTTTT.

The chain employs TRBV9 and TRBJ2-1; D perhaps matches TRBD1 (6 bases). This CDR3 region has 16 residues. Deletions cut 4 bases from V and 2 bases from J, with 16 bases between. Germline V gives CDR1 SGDLS, CDR2 YYNGEE. CDR3: CASSPRAGTPYNEQFF. The CDR3 nucleotides are TGTGCCAGCAGCCCCCGAGCCGGGACACCCTACAATGAGCAGTTCTTC.

The V and J genes are TRBV10-3 and TRBJ2-2; weak D call: TRBD1 (6 bases). In germline, CDR1 is ENHRY, CDR2 SYGVKD. The CDR3 covers 15 residues. Trimming shortened V by 2 bases and J by 7 bases, and 14 bases separated the two germline ends. The chain's CDR3 is CAISETKQGFGELFF. The CDR3 DNA follows: TGTGCCATCAGTGAGACAAAACAGGGTTTCGGGGAGCTGTTTTTT.

This chain joins TRBV5-4 and TRBJ2-1, with D possibly called TRBD1 or TRBD2 (5 bases each). V lost 1 base and J lost 5, with 13 bases in between. Per germline, CDR1 SGHNT and CDR2 YYREEE (reference sequence). This CDR3 region has 15 residues. The CDR3 region is CASSLPPLGHNEQFF. The CDR3 region has the DNA TGTGCCAGCAGCTTGCCTCCCTTGGGACACAATGAGCAGTTCTTC.

Written as DNA, the CDR3 is TGTGCCAGCATACTCGAAGAAAAACTGTTTTTT. Translation gives CASILEEKLFF. The chain links TRBV2 to TRBJ1-4; D not resolved. Deletions cut 7 bases from V and 8 bases from J, with 8 bases between. The CDR3 contains 11 residues. CDR1 SNHLY and CDR2 FYNNEI come from the germline V gene.

The CDR3 protein is CSTLTGAFDEQYF. The CDR3 DNA reads TGCAGCACCCTGACAGGGGCCTTCGACGAGCAGTACTTC. This chain joins TRBV29-1 and TRBJ2-7; 8 nucleotides agree with TRBD1. The junction had 11 bases not matched to a gene; V was cut back by 8 bases and J by 5 bases. The CDR3 extends over 13 amino acids. The germline gives CDR1 SQVTM, CDR2 ANQGSEA.

V is TRBV5-1 and J is TRBJ2-7, with 9 bases that match TRBD2. The CDR3 is 15 residues long. Germline V CDR1 and CDR2: SGHRS, YFSETQ. The V and J ends lost 4 bases and 1 base, in that order; junction bases with no gene match: 6. CDR3 loop: CASSQIAGVSYEQYF. The DNA of the CDR3 is TGCGCCAGCAGCCAAATAGCGGGAGTGTCCTACGAGCAGTACTTC.

The chain is built from TRBV19 and TRBJ2-2; either TRBD1 or TRBD2 may fit D (5 bases each). The germline V and J ends were trimmed by 7 bases and 3 bases, with 12 bases remaining between them. The CDR3 loop spans 14 amino acids. Per the germline V gene, CDR1 is LNHDA and CDR2 is SQIVND (reference sequence). CDR3 in amino acids: CASNDRGHTGELFF. The CDR3 bases are TGTGCCAGTAATGACAGAGGGCACACCGGGGAGCTGTTTTTT.